This T cell receptor (beta chain) was observed in a study of CD8 T cells in Susac syndrome. General study results and limits: As the study acknowledged, the number of individuals who were part of its TCR sequencing and HLA analysis was relatively small.

RNA in amounts of about 0.45 to 1 ug was reverse transcribed with random hexamers. In TCRdb, the immunoSEQ multiplex PCR reads were re-called with MiXCR into one record per CDR3 protein. The sample shows around 80,000 distinct CDR3 sequences, 75% to 95% of them seen only once. A word on this clonotype: What it binds is not known.

The germline V gene has CDR1 MGHRA and CDR2 YSYEKL. The trim removed 2 bases at V and 10 bases at J, leaving 10 bases unmatched. The CDR3 extends over 14 amino acids. CD8+ and CD4+ T cells taken from blood had their TCR beta sequenced. The CD8+ and CD4+ T cells were isolated magnetically using a negative isolation approach, whereas the TEMRA cells were enriched by FACS. The V call is TRBV4-1, the J call TRBJ1-2; TRBD1 agrees at 7 bases. This receptor was taken from a human donor with multiple sclerosis. Material for sequencing was CD8+ T cells from PBMCs. The CDR3 sequence is CASSQNPGQELYTF. CDR3 bases: TGCGCCAGCAGCCAAAACCCCGGACAGGAACTCTACACCTTC.